This T cell receptor (beta chain) comes out of a study of CD4 T cells in relation to SARS-CoV-2 and coronaviruses. Turning to the study itself: After 10 days of antigen culture, PBMC TCR beta CDR3s were sequenced. The negative reference was HIV-1 Nef peptide pool or peptide-free culture. Findings and limits, study-wide: Crossreactivity was assessed only for spike protein, not other viral proteins.

Comment on this clone: Its antigen is as yet unknown.

Measured with immunoSEQ multiplex PCR; TCRdb has only the in-frame clones, and not every one. The sample gives over 15,000 clones, 60% to 80% of which show up once; under 35% is in the top ten. Before the COVID-19 pandemic, during about 2011-2019, CD4+ T cells were taken from unexposed donors. CD4+ T cells were isolated from the cells after around 11 days of culture. Testing used SARS-CoV-2 S/N and four cold-coronavirus spikes on unexposed-donor CD4+ T cells, cells permitting. This sequence was found in a human donor in good health. The specimen sequenced was CD4+ T cells from PBMCs, cultured in vitro.

In nucleotides, the CDR3 is TGTGCCAGCAGCCTTGGGACTAGCGGGAGGCTGGGCTACGAGCAGTACTTC. Translation: CASSLGTSGRLGYEQYF. The chain is built from TRBV3-1 (or the pseudogene TRBV3-2) and TRBJ2-7, with 15 bases matching TRBD2. The length of the CDR3 is 17 residues. The germline CDR1 and CDR2 sequences are LGHDT and YNNKEL (reference sequence). V shed 4 bases and J 3 bases; nucleotides not matched to a gene: 7.